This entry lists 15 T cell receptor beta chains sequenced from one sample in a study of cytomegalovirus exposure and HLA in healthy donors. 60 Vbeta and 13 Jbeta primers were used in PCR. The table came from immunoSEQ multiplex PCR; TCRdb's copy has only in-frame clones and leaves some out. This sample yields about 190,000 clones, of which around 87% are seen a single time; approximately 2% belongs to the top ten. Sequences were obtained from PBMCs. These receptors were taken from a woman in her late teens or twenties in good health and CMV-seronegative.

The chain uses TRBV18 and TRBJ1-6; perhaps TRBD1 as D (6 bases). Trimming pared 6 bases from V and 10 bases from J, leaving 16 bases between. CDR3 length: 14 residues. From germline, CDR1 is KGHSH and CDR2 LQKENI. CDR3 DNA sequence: TGTGCCAGCTCCAATGTACAGGGAATGTCACCCCTCCACTTT. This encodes CASSNVQGMSPLHF.

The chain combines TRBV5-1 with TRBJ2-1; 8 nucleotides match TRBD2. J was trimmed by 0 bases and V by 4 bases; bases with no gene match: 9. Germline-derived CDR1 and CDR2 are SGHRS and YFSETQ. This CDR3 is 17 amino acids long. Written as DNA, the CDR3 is TGCGCCAGCAGCGCGGAGGCTAGCGGGTCCTCCTACAATGAGCAGTTCTTC. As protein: CASSAEASGSSYNEQFF.

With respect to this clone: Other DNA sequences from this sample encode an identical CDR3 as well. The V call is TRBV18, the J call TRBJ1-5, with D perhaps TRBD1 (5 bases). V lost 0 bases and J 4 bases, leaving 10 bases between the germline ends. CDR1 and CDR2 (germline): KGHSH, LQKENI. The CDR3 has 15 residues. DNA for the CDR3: TGTGCCAGCTCACCACCGGGGCAGGGAAATCAGCCCCAGCATTTT. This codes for CASSPPGQGNQPQHF.

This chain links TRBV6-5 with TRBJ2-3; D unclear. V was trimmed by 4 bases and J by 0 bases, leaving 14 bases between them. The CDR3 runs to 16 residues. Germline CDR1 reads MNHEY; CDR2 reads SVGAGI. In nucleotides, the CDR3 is TGTGCCAGCAGTTCCCTCTGGTTACACAGCACAGATACGCAGTATTTT. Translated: CASSSLWLHSTDTQYF.

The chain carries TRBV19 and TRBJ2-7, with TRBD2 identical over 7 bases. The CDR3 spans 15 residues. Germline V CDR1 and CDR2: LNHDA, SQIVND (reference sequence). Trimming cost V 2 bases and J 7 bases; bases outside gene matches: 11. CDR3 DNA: TGTGCCAGTAGTATAACGGGCCCCATCGGGAGGGAGCAGTACTTC. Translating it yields CASSITGPIGREQYF.

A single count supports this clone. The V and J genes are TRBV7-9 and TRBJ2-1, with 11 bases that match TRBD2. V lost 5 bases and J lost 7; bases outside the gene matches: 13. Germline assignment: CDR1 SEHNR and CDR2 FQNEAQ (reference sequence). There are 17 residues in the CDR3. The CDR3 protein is CASSPREASGRLNEQFF. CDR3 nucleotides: TGTGCCAGCAGCCCTAGGGAGGCTAGCGGGAGGTTGAATGAGCAGTTCTTC.

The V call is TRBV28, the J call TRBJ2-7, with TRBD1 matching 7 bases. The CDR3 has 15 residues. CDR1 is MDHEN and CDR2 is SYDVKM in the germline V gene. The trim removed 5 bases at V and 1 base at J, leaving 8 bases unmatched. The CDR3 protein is CASSQTGYRSYEQYF. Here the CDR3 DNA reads TGTGCCAGCAGTCAGACAGGGTACCGGTCCTACGAGCAGTACTTC.

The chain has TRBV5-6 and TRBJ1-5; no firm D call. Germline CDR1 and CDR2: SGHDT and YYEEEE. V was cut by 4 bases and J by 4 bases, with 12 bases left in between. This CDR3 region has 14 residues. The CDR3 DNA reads TGTGCCAGCAGCAACGGTCTCGCAAATCAGCCCCAGCATTTT. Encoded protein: CASSNGLANQPQHF.

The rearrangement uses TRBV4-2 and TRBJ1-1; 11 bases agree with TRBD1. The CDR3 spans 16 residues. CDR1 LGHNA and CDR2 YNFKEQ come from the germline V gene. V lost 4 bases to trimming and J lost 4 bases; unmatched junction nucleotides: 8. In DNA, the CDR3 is TGTGCCAGCAGCCTCAATGGACAGGGGGCTAGCACTGAAGCTTTCTTT. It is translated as CASSLNGQGASTEAFF.

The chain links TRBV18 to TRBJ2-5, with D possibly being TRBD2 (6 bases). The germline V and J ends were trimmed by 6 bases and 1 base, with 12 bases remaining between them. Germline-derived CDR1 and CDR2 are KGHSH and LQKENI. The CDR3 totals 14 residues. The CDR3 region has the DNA TGTGCCAGCTCTCAAAGGGACTTCCAAGAGACCCAGTACTTC. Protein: CASSQRDFQETQYF.

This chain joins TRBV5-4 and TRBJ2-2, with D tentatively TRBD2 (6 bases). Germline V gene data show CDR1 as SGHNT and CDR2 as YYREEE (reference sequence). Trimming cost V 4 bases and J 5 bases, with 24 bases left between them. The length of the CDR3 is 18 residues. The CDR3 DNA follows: TGTGCCAGCAGCGGGAGGATTGGGGGTGCCCCGTTTACCGGGGAGCTGTTTTTT. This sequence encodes CASSGRIGGAPFTGELFF. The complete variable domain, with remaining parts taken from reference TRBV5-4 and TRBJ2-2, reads ETGVTQSPTHLIKTRGQQVTLRCSSQSGHNTVSWYQQALGQGPQFIFQYYREEENGRGNFPPRFSGLQFPNYSSELNVNALELDDSALYLCASSGRIGGAPFTGELFFGEGSRLTVL.

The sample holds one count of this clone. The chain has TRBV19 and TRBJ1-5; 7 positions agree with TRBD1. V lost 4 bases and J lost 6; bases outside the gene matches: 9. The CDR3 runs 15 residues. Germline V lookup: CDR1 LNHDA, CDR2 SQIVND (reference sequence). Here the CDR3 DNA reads TGTGCCAGTAGTACGGTACAGGGGCTGGGTCAGCCCCAGCATTTT. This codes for CASSTVQGLGQPQHF.

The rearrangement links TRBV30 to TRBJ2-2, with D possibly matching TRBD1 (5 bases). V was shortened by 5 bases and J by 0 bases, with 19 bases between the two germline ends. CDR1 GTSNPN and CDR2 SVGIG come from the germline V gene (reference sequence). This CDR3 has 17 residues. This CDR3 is CAWGGQRRPSNTGELFF. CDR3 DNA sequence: TGTGCCTGGGGCGGACAACGTCGTCCGTCGAACACCGGGGAGCTGTTTTTT.

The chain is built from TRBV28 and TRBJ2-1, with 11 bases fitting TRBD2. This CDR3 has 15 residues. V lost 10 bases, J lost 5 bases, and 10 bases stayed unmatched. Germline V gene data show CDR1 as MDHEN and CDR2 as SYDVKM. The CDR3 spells CAIRGSGGVDNEQFF. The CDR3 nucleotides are TGTGCCATACGGGGTAGCGGGGGGGTAGACAATGAGCAGTTCTTC.

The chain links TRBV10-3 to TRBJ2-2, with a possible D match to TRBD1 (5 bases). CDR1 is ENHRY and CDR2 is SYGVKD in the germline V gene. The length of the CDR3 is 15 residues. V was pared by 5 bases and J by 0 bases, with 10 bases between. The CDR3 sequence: CAISTRTTNTGELFF. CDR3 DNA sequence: TGTGCCATCAGTACACGGACAACGAACACCGGGGAGCTGTTTTTT.